This T cell receptor beta chain was captured in a study of blood T cell repertoires in COVID-19. This table comes from immunoSEQ multiplex PCR, and its TCRdb copy is limited to in-frame clones, with some not included. The sample lists 450,000 to 500,000 clones; 70% to 90% were seen once. The sequence derives from a human donor in a cohort sampled during active COVID-19. The sample consisted of peripheral blood.

The CDR3 region has the DNA TGTGCCAGCAGCTTAACAGGGGAAGCTCGCGAGCAGTACTTC. Protein sequence: CASSLTGEAREQYF. This chain uses TRBV13 with TRBJ2-7; 7 bases are a match to TRBD1. The trim removed 2 bases at V and 6 bases at J, leaving 7 bases unmatched. CDR1 and CDR2 (germline): PRHDT, FYEKMQ (reference sequence). The CDR3 runs 14 residues. The full variable domain, its missing parts supplied by reference TRBV13 and TRBJ2-7, is AAGVIQSPRHLIKEKRETATLKCYPIPRHDTVYWYQQGPGQDPQFLISFYEKMQSDKGSIPDRFSAQQFSDYHSELNMSSLELGDSALYFCASSLTGEAREQYFGPGTRLTVT.